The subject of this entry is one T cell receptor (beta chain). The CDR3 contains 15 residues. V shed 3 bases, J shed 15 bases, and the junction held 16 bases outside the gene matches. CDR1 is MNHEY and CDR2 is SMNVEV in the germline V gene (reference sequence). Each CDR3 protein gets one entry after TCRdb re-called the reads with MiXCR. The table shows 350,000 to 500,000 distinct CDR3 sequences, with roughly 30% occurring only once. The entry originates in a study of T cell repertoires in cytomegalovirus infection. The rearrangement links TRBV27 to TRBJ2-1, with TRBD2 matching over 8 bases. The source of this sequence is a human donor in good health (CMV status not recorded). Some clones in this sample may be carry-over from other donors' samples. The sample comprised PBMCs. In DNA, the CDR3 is TGTGCCAGCAGTTTTAGGGCCAGCGGGGGATCGAACCCGTTCTTC. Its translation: CASSFRASGGSNPFF.